The clone carrying this TCR beta chain was found once. Its matching antigen is unknown. The sample is drawn from a study of blood T cells in healthy people across ages. General observations from the study: For the donors, CMV status was unknown and possibly confounded expanded clonotype changes.

Unmatched junction bases numbered 12, after V lost 6 bases and J lost 9 bases. The CDR3 sequence is 14 residues long. CDR1 and CDR2 from the germline V gene are DFQATT and SNEGSKA (reference sequence). The donors, aged roughly 6 to 90, were healthy Caucasians from Russia. It was with a sample-barcoded 5' primer and a J-beta primer mix that a second PCR of roughly 7 to 11 cycles was run. Sequencing of every sample gave 2.5 million or more CDR3-containing paired-end reads. TCRdb re-derived calls from the 5' RACE reads in MiXCR, one entry per CDR3 protein. There are about 1.4 million distinct CDR3 sequences in the sample; roughly 60% occur only once, and roughly 6.3% lies in the top ten.

The sequenced sample consisted of blood. The rearrangement links TRBV20-1 to TRBJ2-1; TRBD2 agrees at 9 bases. The clonotype originates from a man in his late teens or twenties in good health. Written as DNA, the CDR3 is TGCAGTGCCCCCAAAGCGGGGGGAGCCGGTGAGCAGTTCTTC. It codes for CSAPKAGGAGEQFF.